Below are 13 T cell receptor beta chains sequenced from a single sample in a study of a mutant IDH1 vaccine in newly diagnosed glioma. Antigen specificity for these receptors is unknown. Time point given: week 5, during vaccination. With topical imiquimod, each dose of the vaccine consisted of 300 ug of mutant IDH1 20-mer peptide. Libraries were prepared by immunoSEQ multiplex PCR; TCRdb keeps only in-frame clonotypes and omits some of them. Of 30,000 to 45,000 clones in the sample, 91% are singletons; the top ten hold around 3%. Source: PBMCs, taken from a glioma patient whose treatment included an IDH1 peptide vaccine. These receptors all stem from a man in his forties or fifties with glioma.

The chain couples TRBV18 to TRBJ1-3, with 8 nucleotides matching TRBD1. Germline CDR1 reads KGHSH; CDR2 reads LQKENI. This CDR3 is 15 amino acids long. Trimming cost V 4 bases and J 0 bases; bases outside gene matches: 2. Written as DNA, the CDR3 is TGTGCCAGCTCACAAGACAGGGGCTCTGGAAACACCATATATTTT. It is translated as CASSQDRGSGNTIYF.

This sequence joins TRBV11-2 and TRBJ2-7; possible D gene TRBD1, 6 bases. V dropped 0 bases and J dropped 4 bases, with 10 bases sitting between them. Germline V gene sequence: CDR1 SGHAT, CDR2 FQNNGV. The CDR3 totals 14 residues. The CDR3 DNA follows: TGTGCCAGCAGCTTAGACGGAAGGGGGTACGAGCAGTACTTC. Translating it yields CASSLDGRGYEQYF.

The chain has TRBV9 and TRBJ1-1, with no clear D. Germline V lookup: CDR1 SGDLS, CDR2 YYNGEE. The CDR3 contains 15 residues. Trimming took off 4 bases at V and 4 bases at J, with 17 bases between the two ends. The CDR3 sequence is CASSPMVVQSTEAFF. The DNA for the CDR3 is TGTGCCAGCAGCCCCATGGTAGTACAGTCCACTGAAGCTTTCTTT.

The rearrangement links TRBV18 to TRBJ2-1; 8 bases map to TRBD2. Germline trimming cut 5 bases from V and 7 bases from J; bases unmatched to any gene: 13. The CDR3 is 16 residues long. Germline V CDR1 and CDR2: KGHSH, LQKENI. CDR3 coding DNA: TGTGCCAGCTCATCCCTTCTGGCGGGAGGCGGGAATGAGCAGTTCTTC. Translating it yields CASSSLLAGGGNEQFF.

V is TRBV4-1 and J is TRBJ1-5, with D maybe TRBD1 (5 bases). Trimming removed 2 bases from V and 0 bases from J, with 8 bases in between. Germline lookup yields CDR1 MGHRA and CDR2 YSYEKL. This CDR3 has 15 residues. CDR3 coding DNA: TGCGCCAGCAGCCAAACGACAGATAGCAATCAGCCCCAGCATTTT. This gives the protein CASSQTTDSNQPQHF.

This sequence joins TRBV14 and TRBJ2-1; the D is unclear. The CDR3 contains 14 residues. The germline V gene encodes CDR1 SGHDN and CDR2 FVKESK. Trimming took 3 bases from V and 7 from J, leaving 13 bases between them. CDR3: CASSQISRKNEQFF. The DNA of the CDR3 is TGTGCCAGCAGCCAGATTAGCAGAAAGAATGAGCAGTTCTTC.

The J gene is TRBJ1-1, the V gene TRBV10-2; TRBD1 matches at 7 bases. CDR1 and CDR2 (germline): WSHSY, SAAADI. This CDR3 has 12 amino acids. V shed 8 bases, J shed 8 bases, and the junction held 8 bases outside the gene matches. The CDR3 nucleotides are TGCGCCAGCTTGACAGGGTGGGGGGAAGCTTTCTTT. Translating it yields CASLTGWGEAFF.

This chain uses TRBV5-1 with TRBJ2-7, with D uncertain. CDR3 length: 12 amino acids. CDR1 SGHRS and CDR2 YFSETQ come from the germline V gene. V was trimmed by 4 bases and J by 5 bases, leaving 10 bases between them. CDR3 region: CASSPALDEQYF. In nucleotides, the CDR3 is TGCGCCAGCAGCCCCGCACTGGACGAGCAGTACTTC.

The genes are TRBV4-1 and TRBJ1-6; tentatively, D is TRBD1 (5 bases). The germline CDR1 and CDR2 sequences are MGHRA and YSYEKL. This CDR3 is built from 14 residues. Trimming took 4 bases from V and 3 from J, leaving 7 bases between them. This CDR3 reads CASSPTVYNSPLHF. CDR3 in DNA: TGCGCCAGCAGCCCGACAGTCTATAATTCACCCCTCCACTTT.

The chain carries TRBV4-3 and TRBJ2-3; 12 bases fit TRBD2. With 3 bases clipped from V and 2 bases from J, the junction kept 6 bases outside the gene matches. The germline V gene encodes CDR1 LGHNA and CDR2 YSLEER. The CDR3 has 17 residues. In DNA, the CDR3 is TGCGCCAGCAGCCAGCTGCTAGCGGGGGGGACCACAGATACGCAGTATTTT. It specifies CASSQLLAGGTTDTQYF.

In DNA, the CDR3 is TGTGCCAGCAGTTTAGACAGGGGGTCCCATGGCTACACCTTC. Its protein is CASSLDRGSHGYTF. The genes are TRBV27 and TRBJ1-2, with 9 bases that match TRBD1. V shed 2 bases, J shed 6 bases, and the junction held 4 bases outside the gene matches. The CDR3 consists of 14 residues. Germline V gene sequence: CDR1 MNHEY, CDR2 SMNVEV (reference sequence).

This chain links TRBV28 with TRBJ1-2; no clear D. Germline V gene lookup returns CDR1 MDHEN and CDR2 SYDVKM. Trimming took off 6 bases at V and 8 bases at J, with 13 bases between the two ends. The CDR3 extends over 12 amino acids. Here the CDR3 reads CASSAPERGYTF. The CDR3 region has the DNA TGTGCCAGCAGCGCACCGGAGCGCGGCTACACCTTC.

The genes are TRBV30 and TRBJ2-3; 7 bases are a match to TRBD2. V trimming: 3 bases; J trimming: 3 bases; junction bases outside the gene matches: 12. Per the germline V gene, CDR1 is GTSNPN and CDR2 is SVGIG (reference sequence). CDR3 size: 16 residues. CDR3 in DNA: TGTGCCTGGAGGCCGATCGGGGGGAGATCGACAGATACGCAGTATTTT. As protein: CAWRPIGGRSTDTQYF. Using reference TRBV30 and TRBJ2-3 for the parts outside the CDR3, the full variable domain is SQTIHQWPATLVQPVGSPLSLECTVEGTSNPNLYWYRQAAGRGLQLLFYSVGIGQISSEVPQNLSASRPQDRQFILSSKKLLLSDSGFYLCAWRPIGGRSTDTQYFGPGTRLTVL.